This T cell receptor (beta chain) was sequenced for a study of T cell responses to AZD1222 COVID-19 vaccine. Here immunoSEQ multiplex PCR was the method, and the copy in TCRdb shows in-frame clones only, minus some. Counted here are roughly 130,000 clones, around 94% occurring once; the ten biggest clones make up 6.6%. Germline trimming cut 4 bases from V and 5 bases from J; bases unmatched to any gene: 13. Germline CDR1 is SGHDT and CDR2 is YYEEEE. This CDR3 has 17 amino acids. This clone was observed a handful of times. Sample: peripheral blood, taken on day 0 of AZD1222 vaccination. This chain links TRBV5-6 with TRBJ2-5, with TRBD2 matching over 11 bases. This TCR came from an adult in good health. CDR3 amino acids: CASSPGGVAGGRETQYF. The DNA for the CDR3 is TGTGCCAGCAGCCCAGGCGGGGTAGCGGGAGGGAGGGAGACCCAGTACTTC.